This T cell receptor beta chain was obtained from a study of shared clonotypes between healthy human individuals. At deep level, the assay was performed. Sequencing used immunoSEQ multiplex PCR; TCRdb keeps in-frame clones, though not all of them. The data contain around 980,000 clones, approximately 78% of them singletons. Trimming left V 1 base short and J 2 bases short, with 11 bases between. The CDR3 covers 15 residues. The germline V gene encodes CDR1 SGHNT and CDR2 YYREEE (reference sequence). This chain uses TRBV5-4 with TRBJ2-3, with D perhaps TRBD1 (6 bases). Sequencing used memory CD4+ T cells from PBMCs. The subset denotes: CD45RA-negative fraction. This receptor was taken from a young man in good health. Some clones in this sample may be carry-over from other donors' samples. This CDR3 is CASSLRWGPTDTQYF. CDR3 nucleotides: TGTGCCAGCAGCTTGCGCTGGGGGCCCACAGATACGCAGTATTTT. Full variable domain (missing parts from reference TRBV5-4 and TRBJ2-3): ETGVTQSPTHLIKTRGQQVTLRCSSQSGHNTVSWYQQALGQGPQFIFQYYREEENGRGNFPPRFSGLQFPNYSSELNVNALELDDSALYLCASSLRWGPTDTQYFGPGTRLTVL.